This TCR beta chain comes out of a study of shared T cell receptors in the human thymus. Sequenced by immunoSEQ multiplex PCR; TCRdb stores in-frame clones only, minus some. The data contain over 650,000 clones, 87% of them seen just once; the ten biggest clones take up 0.009% to 0.0095%. The CDR3 totals 16 residues. With V trimmed by 2 bases and J by 4 bases, 10 bases remained unmatched. The V gene's germline CDR1 is MNHNY and CDR2 SVGAGI (reference sequence). These data were likewise used in another study, on human thymus T cells. As reported in that work: The people who donated were healthy Finnish babies having corrective surgery for congenital heart defects. Thymic repertoires from unrelated individuals overlapped highly, related research reported.

This TCR came from a boy younger than two with a congenital heart defect. This chain uses TRBV6-6 with TRBJ2-7, with 8 nucleotides matching TRBD1. Sequenced: thymocytes. CDR3 amino acids: CASSYPTGGRPYEQYF. The CDR3 region has the DNA TGTGCCAGCAGTTACCCAACAGGGGGACGGCCATACGAGCAGTACTTC.